The clone carrying this TCR beta chain was detected a few times. This sample was included in a study of blood T cells in healthy people across ages. The use of a sample-barcoded 5' primer and a J-beta primer mix characterized a second PCR of roughly 6 to 11 cycles. TCRdb passed the 5' RACE reads through MiXCR, listing each CDR3 protein once. The sample lists 800,000 or so distinct CDR3 sequences, around a quarter occurring once. The germline gives CDR1 KGHSH, CDR2 LQKENI. CDR3 length equals 14 residues. Deletions cut 2 bases from V and 4 bases from J, with 9 bases between. These data were likewise used in another study, on T cells of mothers and their children.

The source is a boy between 10 and 17 years old in good health. The sample consisted of blood. The rearrangement uses TRBV18 and TRBJ2-1; D not resolved. CDR3 sequence reads: CASSPGQEYNEQFF. CDR3 DNA: TGTGCCAGCTCACCAGGGCAGGAGTACAATGAGCAGTTCTTC.